In its sample, the clone carrying this T cell receptor beta chain was seen a few times. Its cognate antigen is unknown. This sample is part of a study of naive and memory T cell subsets. General study findings and limits: In CD4 and CD8 cells, diversity dropped from naive through EMRA.

The beta constant-region primer was an equimolar mix of two oligonucleotides covering TRBC1 and TRBC2. TCRdb ran MiXCR on the UMI-ligation and nested PCR reads and lists one entry per CDR3 protein. This sample has about 2,800 distinct CDR3 sequences, with roughly 8% found just once. The CDR3 consists of 13 residues. The junction had 6 bases not matched to a gene; V was cut back by 7 bases and J by 6 bases. The germline CDR1 and CDR2 sequences are SGHAT and FQNNGV. This sequence was found in a human donor in good health. V and J are TRBV11-2 and TRBJ1-2, with TRBD1 matching over 9 bases. Sequencing input: effector memory CD8+ T cells from blood. Subset denoted: effector memory, CD45RA- CD27-. CDR3 sequence (DNA): TGTGCCAGCACCGTCGGGACAGGGCATGGCTACACCTTC. Protein: CASTVGTGHGYTF.